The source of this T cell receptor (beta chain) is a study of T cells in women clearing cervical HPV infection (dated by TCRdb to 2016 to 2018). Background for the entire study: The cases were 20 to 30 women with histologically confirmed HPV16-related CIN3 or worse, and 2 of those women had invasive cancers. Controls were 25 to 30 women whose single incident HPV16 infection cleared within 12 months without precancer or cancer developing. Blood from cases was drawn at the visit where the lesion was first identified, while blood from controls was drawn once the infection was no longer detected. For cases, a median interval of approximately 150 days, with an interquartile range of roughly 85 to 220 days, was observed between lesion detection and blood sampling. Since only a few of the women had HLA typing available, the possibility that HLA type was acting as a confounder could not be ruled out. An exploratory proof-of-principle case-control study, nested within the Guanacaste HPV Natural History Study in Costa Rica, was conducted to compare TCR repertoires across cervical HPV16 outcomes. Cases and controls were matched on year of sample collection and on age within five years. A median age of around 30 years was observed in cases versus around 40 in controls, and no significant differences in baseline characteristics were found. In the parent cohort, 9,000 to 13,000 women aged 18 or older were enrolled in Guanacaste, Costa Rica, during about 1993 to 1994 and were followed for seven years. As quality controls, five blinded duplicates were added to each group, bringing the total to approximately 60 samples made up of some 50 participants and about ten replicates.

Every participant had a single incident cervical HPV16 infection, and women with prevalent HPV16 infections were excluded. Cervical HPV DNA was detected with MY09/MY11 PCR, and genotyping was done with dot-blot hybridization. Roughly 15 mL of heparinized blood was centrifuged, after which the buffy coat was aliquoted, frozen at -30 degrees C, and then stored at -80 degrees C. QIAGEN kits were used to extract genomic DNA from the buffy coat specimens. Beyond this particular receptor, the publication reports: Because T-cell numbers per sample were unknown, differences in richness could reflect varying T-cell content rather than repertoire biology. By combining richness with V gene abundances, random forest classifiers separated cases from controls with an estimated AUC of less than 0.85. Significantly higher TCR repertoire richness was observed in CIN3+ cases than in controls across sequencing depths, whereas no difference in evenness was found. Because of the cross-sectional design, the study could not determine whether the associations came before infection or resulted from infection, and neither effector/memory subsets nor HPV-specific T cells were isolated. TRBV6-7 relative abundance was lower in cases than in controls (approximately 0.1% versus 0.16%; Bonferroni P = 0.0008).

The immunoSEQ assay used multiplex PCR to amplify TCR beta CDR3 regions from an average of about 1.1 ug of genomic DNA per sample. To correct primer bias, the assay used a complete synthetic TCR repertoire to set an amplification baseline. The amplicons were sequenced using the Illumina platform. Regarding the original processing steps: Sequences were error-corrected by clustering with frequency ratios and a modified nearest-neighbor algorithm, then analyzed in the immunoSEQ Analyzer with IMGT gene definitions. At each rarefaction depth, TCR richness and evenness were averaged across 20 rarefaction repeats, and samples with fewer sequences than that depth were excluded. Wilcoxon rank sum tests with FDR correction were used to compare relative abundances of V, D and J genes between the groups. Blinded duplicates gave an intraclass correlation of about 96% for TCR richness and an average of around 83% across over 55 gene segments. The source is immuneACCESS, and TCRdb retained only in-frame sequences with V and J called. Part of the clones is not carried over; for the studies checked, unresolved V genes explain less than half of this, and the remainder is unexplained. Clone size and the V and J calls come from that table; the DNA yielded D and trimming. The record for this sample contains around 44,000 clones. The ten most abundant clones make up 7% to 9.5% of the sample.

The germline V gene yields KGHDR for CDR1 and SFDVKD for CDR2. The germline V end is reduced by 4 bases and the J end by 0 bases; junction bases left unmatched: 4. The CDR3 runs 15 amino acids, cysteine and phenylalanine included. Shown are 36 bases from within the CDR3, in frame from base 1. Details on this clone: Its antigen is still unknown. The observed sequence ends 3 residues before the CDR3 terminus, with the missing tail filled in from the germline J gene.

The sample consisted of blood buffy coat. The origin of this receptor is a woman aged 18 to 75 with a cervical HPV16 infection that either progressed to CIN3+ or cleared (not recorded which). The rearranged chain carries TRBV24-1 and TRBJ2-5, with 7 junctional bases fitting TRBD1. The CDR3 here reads CATSDNGQDQETQYF. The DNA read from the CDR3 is TGTGCCACCAGTGACAACGGACAGGACCAAGAGACC.